Listed below are T cell receptor beta chains from one sample, sequenced in a study of control samples from healthy donors and cancer patients. The protocol was immunoSEQ multiplex PCR, while the TCRdb copy is restricted to in-frame clones and leaves out a portion. The sample has some 120,000 clones; roughly 86% are singletons. The sequencing input was blood. These receptors all come from a man in his fifties or sixties in good health. Both conserved end residues are part of each CDR3. D genes are given only for firm matches. Only part of the rows carry a size: once, few, many, or a class if the clone is expanded.

.	TRBV5-1	.	TRBJ1-1	CASSMDTNTEAFF	TGCGCCAGCAGCATGGACACGAACACTGAAGCTTTCTTT
.	TRBV10-2	.	TRBJ2-5	CASTKGQETQYF	TGCGCCAGCACCAAAGGGCAAGAGACCCAGTACTTC
.	TRBV6-2/TRBV6-3	.	TRBJ1-1	CASSPTGRTNTEAFF	TGTGCCAGCAGCCCGACGGGACGGACGAACACTGAAGCTTTCTTT
.	TRBV6-1	.	TRBJ1-4	CASSEGVEKLFF	TGTGCCAGCAGTGAAGGAGTTGAAAAACTGTTTTTT
.	TRBV18	.	TRBJ1-5	CASSRADHQPQHF	TGTGCCAGCTCAAGGGCCGACCATCAGCCCCAGCATTTT
TRBD1	TRBV12-3/TRBV12-4	.	TRBJ1-1	CASSSGQWAFF	TGTGCCAGCAGTTCGGGACAGTGGGCTTTCTTT
.	TRBV7-2	.	TRBJ1-1	CASSLGLGQGNTEAFF	TGTGCCAGCAGCTTAGGATTAGGTCAGGGGAACACTGAAGCTTTCTTT
.	TRBV28	.	TRBJ1-4	CASSSLTWEKLFF	TGTGCCAGCAGTTCCTTGACTTGGGAAAAACTGTTTTTT
.	TRBV12-3/TRBV12-4	.	TRBJ1-2	CASSLAVHGYTF	TGTGCCAGCAGTTTAGCCGTTCATGGCTACACCTTC
.	TRBV6-5	.	TRBJ1-6	CASSYPQPNSPLHF	TGTGCCAGCAGTTACCCACAGCCAAATTCACCCCTCCACTTT
TRBD2	TRBV28	.	TRBJ2-5	CASSLLRSAGGPGAQYF	TGTGCCAGCAGTTTGCTGAGATCAGCGGGGGGTCCAGGGGCCCAGTACTTC
.	TRBV7-9	.	TRBJ1-1	CASSSPLNTEAFF	TGTGCCAGCAGCTCCCCGTTGAACACTGAAGCTTTCTTT
.	TRBV20-1	.	TRBJ2-7	CSAEGRYEQYF	TGCAGTGCTGAGGGACGATACGAGCAGTACTTC
TRBD2	TRBV19	.	TRBJ2-3	CASSTLLAGGPADTQYF	TGTGCCAGTAGTACCCTTTTAGCGGGGGGGCCCGCAGATACGCAGTATTTT
TRBD2	TRBV4-1	.	TRBJ2-7	CASSQDLGGSSYEQYF	TGCGCCAGCAGCCAAGATCTCGGGGGGAGCTCCTACGAGCAGTACTTC
.	TRBV12-3/TRBV12-4	.	TRBJ1-1	CASSPTSNTEAFF	TGTGCCAGCAGTCCTACAAGTAACACTGAAGCTTTCTTT
.	TRBV29-1	.	TRBJ1-3	CSVARQYSGNTIYF	TGCAGCGTTGCCAGACAATATTCTGGAAACACCATATATTTT
TRBD2	TRBV12-3/TRBV12-4	once	TRBJ2-7	CASSQTSGAQYF	TGTGCCAGCAGTCAAACTAGCGGGGCGCAGTACTTC
TRBD1	TRBV27	.	TRBJ2-7	CASKKTGATSSEQYF	TGTGCCAGTAAGAAAACAGGGGCTACAAGCTCCGAGCAGTACTTC
TRBD1	TRBV28	.	TRBJ1-5	CASSFRQGHQPQHF	TGTGCCAGCAGTTTTCGACAGGGGCATCAGCCCCAGCATTTT
.	TRBV5-1	.	TRBJ1-1	CASSGALSGAVTEAFF	TGCGCCAGCAGCGGAGCTTTATCGGGGGCCGTCACTGAAGCTTTCTTT
TRBD1	TRBV6-5	.	TRBJ2-1	CASSYDRGEYNEQFF	TGTGCCAGCAGTTACGACAGGGGGGAATACAATGAGCAGTTCTTC